What follows is one T cell receptor (beta chain) and its context. These data come from a study of blood T cell repertoires in COVID-19. In the study overall: COVID-19 samples from acute and convalescent phases originated in the United States, Italy and Spain.

From germline, CDR1 is LNHDA and CDR2 SQIVND (reference sequence). The CDR3 totals 14 residues. V was cut by 3 bases and J by 4 bases, with 12 bases left in between. Per the authors' pipeline: Estimation of nucleated cell counts was performed using reference gene primer amplification. TCRdb's table, derived via immunoSEQ multiplex PCR, lists solely in-frame clones and lacks some. V and J calls plus clone size are reproduced from that table; the DNA served to infer D and trimming. The table includes approximately 78,000 clones, 83% detected once. Sequencing input: peripheral blood. This clonotype was obtained from a woman aged 80 or over with acute or convalescent COVID-19. The chain recombines TRBV19 with TRBJ1-2; a weak D match, TRBD1 (5 bases). This chain's CDR3 is CASSMTEQGYGYTF. In nucleotides, the CDR3 is TGTGCCAGTAGTATGACTGAGCAGGGCTATGGCTACACCTTC.